This entry concerns a single T cell receptor (beta chain). These data come from a study of blood T cell repertoires in COVID-19. The overall study: Samples representing acute and convalescent COVID-19 were sourced from the United States, Italy and Spain. Sample material is recorded as cDNA or gDNA derived from T cells, B-cell-depleted T cells, or PBMCs.

CDR1 is SGDLS and CDR2 is YYNGEE in the germline V gene. The J segment lost 7 bases and the V segment lost 4 bases, leaving 8 bases of the junction unmatched. CDR3 length equals 15 residues. Per the original data handling: The assay estimated nucleated cells by amplifying reference gene primers. Measured with immunoSEQ multiplex PCR; TCRdb has only the in-frame clones, and not every one. V, J and clone size are taken as reported in that table, and D and trimming were inferred from the DNA itself. Among 69,000 or so clones, more than 80% were seen once, and the ten largest hold more than 10%. Seattle researchers signed up patients amid active infection and tracked them longitudinally.

The source is a man aged 50 to 60 with COVID-19, enrolled during active disease. This rearrangement joins TRBV9 to TRBJ1-5; 10 bases match TRBD1. Sequencing was carried out using peripheral blood. CDR3 sequence reads: CASSYGQGVGQPQHF. The CDR3 DNA sequence: TGTGCCAGCAGCTATGGACAGGGGGTAGGGCAGCCCCAGCATTTT.